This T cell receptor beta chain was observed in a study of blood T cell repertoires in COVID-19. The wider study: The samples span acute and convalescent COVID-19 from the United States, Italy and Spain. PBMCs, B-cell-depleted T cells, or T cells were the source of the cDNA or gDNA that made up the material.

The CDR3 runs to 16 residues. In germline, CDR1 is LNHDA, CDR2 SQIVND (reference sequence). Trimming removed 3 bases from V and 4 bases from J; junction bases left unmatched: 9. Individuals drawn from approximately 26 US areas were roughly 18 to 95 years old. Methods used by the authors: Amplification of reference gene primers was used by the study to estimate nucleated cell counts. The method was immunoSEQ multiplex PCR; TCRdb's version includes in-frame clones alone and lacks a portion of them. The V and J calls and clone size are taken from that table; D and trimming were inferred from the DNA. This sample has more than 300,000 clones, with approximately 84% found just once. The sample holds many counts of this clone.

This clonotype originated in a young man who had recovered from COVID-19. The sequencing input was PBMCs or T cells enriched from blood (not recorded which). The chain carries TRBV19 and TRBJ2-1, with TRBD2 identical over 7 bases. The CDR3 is CASSISYGGMYNEQFF. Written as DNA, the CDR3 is TGTGCCAGTAGTATTTCTTACGGGGGGATGTACAATGAGCAGTTCTTC.